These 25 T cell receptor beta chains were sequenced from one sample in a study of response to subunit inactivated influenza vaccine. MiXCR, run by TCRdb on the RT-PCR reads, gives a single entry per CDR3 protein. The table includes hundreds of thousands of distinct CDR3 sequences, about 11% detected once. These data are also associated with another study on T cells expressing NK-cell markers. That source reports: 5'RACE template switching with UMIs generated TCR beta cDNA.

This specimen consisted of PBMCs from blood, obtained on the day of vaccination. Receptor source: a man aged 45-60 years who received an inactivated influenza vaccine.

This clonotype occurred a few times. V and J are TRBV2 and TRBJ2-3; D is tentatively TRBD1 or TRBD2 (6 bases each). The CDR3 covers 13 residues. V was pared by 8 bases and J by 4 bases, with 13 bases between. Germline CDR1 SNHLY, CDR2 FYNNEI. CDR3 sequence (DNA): TGTGCCAGCTCCGGGGGCATGTCAGATACGCAGTATTTT. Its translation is CASSGGMSDTQYF.

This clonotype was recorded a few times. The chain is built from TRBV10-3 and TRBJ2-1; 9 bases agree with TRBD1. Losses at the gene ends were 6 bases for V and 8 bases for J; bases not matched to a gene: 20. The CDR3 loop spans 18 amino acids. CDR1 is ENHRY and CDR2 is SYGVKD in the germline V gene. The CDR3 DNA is TGTGCCATCAGGCCGGGACAGGGAATAGTTTCTGGGGGGGATGAGCAGTTCTTC. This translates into CAIRPGQGIVSGGDEQFF.

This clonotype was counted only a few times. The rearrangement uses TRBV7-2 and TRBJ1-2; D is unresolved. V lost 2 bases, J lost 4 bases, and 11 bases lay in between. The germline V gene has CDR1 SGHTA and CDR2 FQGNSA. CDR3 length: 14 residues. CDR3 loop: CASSLSGRTYGYTF. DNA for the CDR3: TGTGCCAGCAGCTTATCCGGCAGAACCTATGGCTACACCTTC.

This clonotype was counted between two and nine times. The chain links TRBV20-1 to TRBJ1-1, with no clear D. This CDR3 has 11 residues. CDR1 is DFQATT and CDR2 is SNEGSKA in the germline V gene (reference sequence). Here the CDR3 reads CSGGENTEAFF. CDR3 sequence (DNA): TGCAGCGGCGGGGAGAACACTGAAGCTTTCTTT.

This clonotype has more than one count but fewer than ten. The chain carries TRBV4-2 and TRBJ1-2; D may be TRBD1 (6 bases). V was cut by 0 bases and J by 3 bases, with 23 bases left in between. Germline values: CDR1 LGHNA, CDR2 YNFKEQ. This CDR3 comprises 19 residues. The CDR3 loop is CASSQDPRRQVLWDYGYTF. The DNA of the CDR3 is TGTGCCAGCAGCCAAGATCCCCGGAGACAGGTTCTTTGGGACTATGGCTACACCTTC.

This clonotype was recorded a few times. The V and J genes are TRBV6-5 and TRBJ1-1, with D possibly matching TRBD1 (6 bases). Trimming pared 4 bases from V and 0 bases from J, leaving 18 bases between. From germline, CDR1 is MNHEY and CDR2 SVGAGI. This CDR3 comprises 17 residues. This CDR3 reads CASSSGADSKMNTEAFF. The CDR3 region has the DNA TGTGCCAGCAGTTCGGGGGCGGACAGTAAGATGAACACTGAAGCTTTCTTT.

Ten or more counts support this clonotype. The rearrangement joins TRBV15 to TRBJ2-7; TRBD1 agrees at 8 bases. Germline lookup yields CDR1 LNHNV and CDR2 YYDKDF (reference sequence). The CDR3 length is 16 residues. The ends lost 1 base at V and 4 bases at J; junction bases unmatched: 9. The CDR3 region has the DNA TGTGCCACCAGCAGAGTTTTTCGGGACAGGAGTTACGAGCAGTACTTC. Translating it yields CATSRVFRDRSYEQYF.

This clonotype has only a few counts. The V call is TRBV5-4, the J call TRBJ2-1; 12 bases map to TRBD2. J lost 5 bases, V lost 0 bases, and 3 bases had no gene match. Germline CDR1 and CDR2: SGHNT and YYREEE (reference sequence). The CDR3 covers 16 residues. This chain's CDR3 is CASSLAASGGDNEQFF. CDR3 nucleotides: TGTGCCAGCAGCTTGGCGGCTAGCGGGGGGGACAATGAGCAGTTCTTC.

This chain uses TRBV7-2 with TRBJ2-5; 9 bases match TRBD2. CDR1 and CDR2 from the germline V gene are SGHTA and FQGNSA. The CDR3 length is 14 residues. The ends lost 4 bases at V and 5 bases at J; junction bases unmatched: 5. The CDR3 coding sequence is TGTGCCAGCAGCTCCGGACTAGCGCGGGAGACCCAGTACTTC. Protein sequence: CASSSGLARETQYF.

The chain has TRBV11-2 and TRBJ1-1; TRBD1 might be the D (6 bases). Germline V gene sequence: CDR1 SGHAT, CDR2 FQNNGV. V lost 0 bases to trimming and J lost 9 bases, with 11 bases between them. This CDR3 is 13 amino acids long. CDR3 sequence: CASSLDRGAQAFF. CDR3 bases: TGTGCCAGCAGCTTAGATCGGGGGGCGCAAGCTTTCTTT.

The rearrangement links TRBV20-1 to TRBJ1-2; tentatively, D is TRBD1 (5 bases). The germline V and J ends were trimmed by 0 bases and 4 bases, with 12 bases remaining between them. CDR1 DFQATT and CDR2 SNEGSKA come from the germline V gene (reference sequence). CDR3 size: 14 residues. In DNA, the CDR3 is TGCAGTGCTAGAGATCCGGGACGGATCTATGGCTACACCTTC. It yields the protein CSARDPGRIYGYTF.

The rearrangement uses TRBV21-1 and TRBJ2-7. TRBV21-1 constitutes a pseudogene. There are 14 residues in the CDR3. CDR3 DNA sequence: TGTGCCAGCAGCAAGGGCTCAGGGCTCTACGAGCAGTACTTC. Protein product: CASSKGSGLYEQYF.

CDR3 DNA sequence: TGTGCCATCAGTGTCGTGGGAACCACCGGGGAGCTGTTTTTT. Its protein product is CAISVVGTTGELFF. V and J are TRBV10-3 and TRBJ2-2, with unresolved D. CDR1 and CDR2 (germline): ENHRY, SYGVKD. The V gene lost 4 bases and the J gene lost 4 bases, with 10 bases spanning the gap. There are 14 residues in the CDR3.

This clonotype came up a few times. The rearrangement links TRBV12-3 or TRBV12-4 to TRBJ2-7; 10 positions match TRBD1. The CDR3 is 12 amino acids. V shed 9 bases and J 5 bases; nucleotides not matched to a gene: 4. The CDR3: CASRQGAHEQYF. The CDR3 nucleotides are TGTGCCAGTAGACAGGGGGCCCACGAGCAGTACTTC.

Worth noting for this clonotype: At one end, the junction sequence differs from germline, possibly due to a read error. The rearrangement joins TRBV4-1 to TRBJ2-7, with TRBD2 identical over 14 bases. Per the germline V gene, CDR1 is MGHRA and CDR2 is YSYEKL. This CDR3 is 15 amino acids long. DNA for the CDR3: TGCGTCAGCAGCCAGACTAGCGGGAGGGCCTACGAGCAGTACTTC. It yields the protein CVSSQTSGRAYEQYF.

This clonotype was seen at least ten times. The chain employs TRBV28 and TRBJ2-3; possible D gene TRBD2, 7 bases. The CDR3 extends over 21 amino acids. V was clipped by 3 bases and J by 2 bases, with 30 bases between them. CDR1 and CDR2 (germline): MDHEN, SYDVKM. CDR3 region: CASSLGPQRGGPQTSTDTQYF. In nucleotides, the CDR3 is TGTGCCAGCAGTTTGGGCCCTCAGAGGGGGGGTCCACAGACGTCCACAGATACGCAGTATTTT.

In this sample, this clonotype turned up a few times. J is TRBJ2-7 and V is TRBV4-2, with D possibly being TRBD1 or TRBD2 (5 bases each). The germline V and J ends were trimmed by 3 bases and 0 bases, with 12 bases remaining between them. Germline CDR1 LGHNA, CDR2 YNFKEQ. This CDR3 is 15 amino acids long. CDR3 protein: CASSQFGASSYEQYF. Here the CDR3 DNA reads TGTGCCAGCAGCCAGTTCGGGGCCTCCTCCTACGAGCAGTACTTC.

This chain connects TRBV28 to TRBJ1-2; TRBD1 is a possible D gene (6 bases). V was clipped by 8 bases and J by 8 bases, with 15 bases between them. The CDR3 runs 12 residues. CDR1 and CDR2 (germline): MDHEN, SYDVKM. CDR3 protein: CASSRGARGYTF. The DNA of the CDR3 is TGTGCCAGCTCACGGGGGGCGCGCGGCTACACCTTC.

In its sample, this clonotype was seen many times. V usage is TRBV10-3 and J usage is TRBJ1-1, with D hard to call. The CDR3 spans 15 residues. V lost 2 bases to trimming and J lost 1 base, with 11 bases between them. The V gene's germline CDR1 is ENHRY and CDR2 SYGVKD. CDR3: CAISETLSGNTEAFF. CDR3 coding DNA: TGTGCCATCAGTGAGACCCTCTCCGGGAACACTGAAGCTTTCTTT.

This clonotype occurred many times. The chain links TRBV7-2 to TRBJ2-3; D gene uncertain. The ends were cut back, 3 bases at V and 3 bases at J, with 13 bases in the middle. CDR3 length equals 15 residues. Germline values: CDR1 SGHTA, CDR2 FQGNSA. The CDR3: CASSFLGFGTDTQYF. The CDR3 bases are TGTGCCAGCAGCTTTCTTGGGTTCGGGACAGATACGCAGTATTTT.

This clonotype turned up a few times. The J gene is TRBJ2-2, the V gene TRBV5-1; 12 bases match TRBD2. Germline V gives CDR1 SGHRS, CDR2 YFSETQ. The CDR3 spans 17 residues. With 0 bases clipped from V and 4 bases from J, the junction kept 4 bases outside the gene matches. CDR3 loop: CASSLVTSGSSTGELFF. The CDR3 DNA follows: TGCGCCAGCAGCTTGGTGACTAGCGGGAGCTCCACCGGGGAGCTGTTTTTT.

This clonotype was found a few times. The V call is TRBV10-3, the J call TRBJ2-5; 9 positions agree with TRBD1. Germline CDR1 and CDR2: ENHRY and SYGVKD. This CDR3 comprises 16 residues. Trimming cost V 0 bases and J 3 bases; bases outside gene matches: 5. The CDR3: CAISESGGTGKETQYF. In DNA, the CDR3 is TGTGCCATCAGTGAGTCGGGCGGGACAGGGAAAGAGACCCAGTACTTC.

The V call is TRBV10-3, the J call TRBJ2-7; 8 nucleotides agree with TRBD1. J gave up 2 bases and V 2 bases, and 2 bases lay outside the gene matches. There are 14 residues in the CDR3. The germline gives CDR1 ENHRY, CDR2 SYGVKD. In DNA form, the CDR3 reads TGTGCCATCAGTGAGGGACAGGGCCCCTACGAGCAGTACTTC. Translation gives CAISEGQGPYEQYF.

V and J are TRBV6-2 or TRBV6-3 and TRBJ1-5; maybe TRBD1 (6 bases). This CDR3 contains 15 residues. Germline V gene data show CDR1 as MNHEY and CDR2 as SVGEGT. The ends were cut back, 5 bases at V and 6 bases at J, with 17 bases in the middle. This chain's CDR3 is CASSPSEEGGQPQHF. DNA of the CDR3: TGTGCCAGCAGTCCCTCGGAGGAGGGGGGTCAGCCCCAGCATTTT.

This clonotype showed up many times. In DNA, the CDR3 is TGTGCCAGCAGCCCAGGTGGTTATGGCTACACCTTC. Protein sequence: CASSPGGYGYTF. The chain has TRBV11-2 and TRBJ1-2, with D hard to call. V was trimmed by 5 bases and J by 5 bases, leaving 9 bases between them. Germline loops: CDR1 SGHAT, CDR2 FQNNGV. CDR3 length equals 12 residues.